This TCR beta chain appears in the sequencing data of a study of cytomegalovirus exposure and HLA in healthy donors. Germline V lookup: CDR1 SNHLY, CDR2 FYNNEI. J was trimmed by 5 bases and V by 10 bases; bases with no gene match: 6. The CDR3 is made up of 13 amino acids. The repertoire was sequenced with immunoSEQ multiplex PCR; TCRdb's copy has only in-frame clones and lacks some. The repertoire has tens of thousands of clones, just over 85% of them found once; the top ten carry approximately 6.4%. The rearrangement joins TRBV2 to TRBJ2-3, with TRBD1 matching over 10 bases. Sequencing used PBMCs. The origin of this receptor is a woman in her twenties or thirties in good health and CMV-seronegative. CDR3 amino acids: CATERDRGDTQYF. The CDR3 nucleotides read TGTGCCACCGAAAGGGACAGGGGAGATACGCAGTATTTT.